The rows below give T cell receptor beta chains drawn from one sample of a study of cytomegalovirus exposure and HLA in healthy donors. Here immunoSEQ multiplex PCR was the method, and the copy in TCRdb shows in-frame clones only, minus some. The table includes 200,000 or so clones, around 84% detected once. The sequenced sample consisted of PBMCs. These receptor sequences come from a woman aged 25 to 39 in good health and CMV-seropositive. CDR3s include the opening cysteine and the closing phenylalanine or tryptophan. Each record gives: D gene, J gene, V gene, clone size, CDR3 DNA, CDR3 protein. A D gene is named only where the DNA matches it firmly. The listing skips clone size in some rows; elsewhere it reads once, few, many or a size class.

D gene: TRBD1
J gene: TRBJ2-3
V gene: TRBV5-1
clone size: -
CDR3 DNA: TGCGCCAGCGGCAAGGGGGCAGGATGGCCGGATACGCAGTATTTT
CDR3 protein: CASGKGAGWPDTQYF

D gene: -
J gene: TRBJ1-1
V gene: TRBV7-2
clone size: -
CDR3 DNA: TGTGCCAGCAGCTTAGTCAGGGCGACTGAAGCTTTCTTT
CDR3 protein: CASSLVRATEAFF

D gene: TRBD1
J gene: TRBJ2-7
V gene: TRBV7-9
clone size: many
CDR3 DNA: TGTGCCAGCAGCGGGACAGGGTACGAGCAGTACTTC
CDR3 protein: CASSGTGYEQYF

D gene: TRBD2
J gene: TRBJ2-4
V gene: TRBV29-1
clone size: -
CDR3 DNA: TGCAGCGTGCGCACGACTAGCGGGGGGATGAGAGCCAAAAACATTCAGTACTTC
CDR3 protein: CSVRTTSGGMRAKNIQYF

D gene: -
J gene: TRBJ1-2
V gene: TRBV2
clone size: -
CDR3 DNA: TGTGCCAGCAGTGCTTCGGGGGAGTATGGCTACACCTTC
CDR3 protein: CASSASGEYGYTF

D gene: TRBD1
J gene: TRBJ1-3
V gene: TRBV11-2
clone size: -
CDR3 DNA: TGTGCCAGCACCCCAATTCAGGGGGCGCGGGGAAACACCATATATTTT
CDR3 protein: CASTPIQGARGNTIYF

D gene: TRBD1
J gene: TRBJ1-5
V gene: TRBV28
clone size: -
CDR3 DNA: TGTGCCAGCAGTTTAGGGGACAGACATAATCAGCCCCAGCATTTT
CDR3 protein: CASSLGDRHNQPQHF

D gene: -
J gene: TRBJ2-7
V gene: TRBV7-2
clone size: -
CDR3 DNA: TGTGCCAGCAGCAGACTAGTCGGCTACGAGCAGTACTTC
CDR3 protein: CASSRLVGYEQYF

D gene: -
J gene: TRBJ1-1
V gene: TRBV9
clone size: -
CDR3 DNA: TGTGCCAGCAGCGTAACAGGGACGAACACTGAAGCTTTCTTT
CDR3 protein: CASSVTGTNTEAFF

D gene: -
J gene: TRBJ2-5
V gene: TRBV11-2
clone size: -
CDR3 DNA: TGTGCCAGCAGCCCAGCACAGGGACGCCAAGAGACCCAGTACTTC
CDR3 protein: CASSPAQGRQETQYF

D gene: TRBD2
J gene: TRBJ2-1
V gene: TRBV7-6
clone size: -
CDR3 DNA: TGTGCCAGCAGCGGACAAGCGAGACTAGCGGGAGGGCCTTTCCCCAATGAGCAGTTCTTC
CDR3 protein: CASSGQARLAGGPFPNEQFF

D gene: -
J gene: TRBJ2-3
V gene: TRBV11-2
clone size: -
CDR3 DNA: TGTGCCAGCAGCTGGGACACCGCAGATACGCAGTATTTT
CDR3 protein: CASSWDTADTQYF

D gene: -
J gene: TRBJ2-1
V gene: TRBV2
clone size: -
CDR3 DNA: TGTGCCAGCGTGCCTGGGAGCTCCTACAATGAGCAGTTCTTC
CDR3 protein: CASVPGSSYNEQFF

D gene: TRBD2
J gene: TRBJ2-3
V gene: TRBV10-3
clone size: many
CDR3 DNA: TGTGCCATCAGGCAAACCGGGACTAGCGGATCGGATACGCAGTATTTT
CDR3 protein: CAIRQTGTSGSDTQYF

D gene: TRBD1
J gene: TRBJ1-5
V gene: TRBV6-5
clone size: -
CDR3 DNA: TGTGCCAGCAGTGGGACAGTGAATCAGCCCCAGCATTTT
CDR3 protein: CASSGTVNQPQHF

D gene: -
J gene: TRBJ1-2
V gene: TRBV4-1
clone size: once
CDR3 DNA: TGCGCCAGCAGCCAAGAATTGGGACTCTTAACTGGCTACACCTTC
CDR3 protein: CASSQELGLLTGYTF

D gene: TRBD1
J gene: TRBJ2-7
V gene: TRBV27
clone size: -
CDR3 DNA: TGTGCCAGCAGCCCAACCGGGACAGGGCGCTCCTACGAGCAGTACTTC
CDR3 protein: CASSPTGTGRSYEQYF

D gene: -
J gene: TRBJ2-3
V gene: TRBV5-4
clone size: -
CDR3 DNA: TGTGCCAGCAGCCCGTCCGCGATCACAGATACGCAGTATTTT
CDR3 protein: CASSPSAITDTQYF

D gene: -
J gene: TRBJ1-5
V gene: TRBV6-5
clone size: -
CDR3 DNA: TGTGCCAGGTCTTTAAAAAGCGGTCAGCCCCAGCATTTT
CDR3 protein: CARSLKSGQPQHF

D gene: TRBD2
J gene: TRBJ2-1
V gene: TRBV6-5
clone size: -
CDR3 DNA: TGTGCCAGCAGGATAGCGGGAGTAGGCGAGCAGTTCTTC
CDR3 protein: CASRIAGVGEQFF

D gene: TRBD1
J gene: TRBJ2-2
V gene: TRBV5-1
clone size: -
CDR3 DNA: TGCGCCAGCAGCCTCTCAGCCGCGAGGGGGCCTGTGGAGCTGTTTTTT
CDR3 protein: CASSLSAARGPVELFF

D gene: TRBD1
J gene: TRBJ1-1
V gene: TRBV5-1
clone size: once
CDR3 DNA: TGCGCCAGCAGCGCCGGGACAGGGAACACTGAAGCTTTCTTT
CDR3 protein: CASSAGTGNTEAFF

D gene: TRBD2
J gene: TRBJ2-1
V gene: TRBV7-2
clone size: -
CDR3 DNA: TGTGCCAGCAGCCCCCGGGGGGTAGGGAGTTGGAATGAGCAGTTCTTC
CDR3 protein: CASSPRGVGSWNEQFF

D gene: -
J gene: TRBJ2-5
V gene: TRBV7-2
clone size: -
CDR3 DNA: TGTGCCAGCAGCTTAGTAGTAGCTATCCAAGAGACCCAGTACTTC
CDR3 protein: CASSLVVAIQETQYF

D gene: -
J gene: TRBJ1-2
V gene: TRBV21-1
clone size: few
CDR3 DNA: TGTGCCAGCAGCAAAGGGCAGAACTATGGCTACACCTTC
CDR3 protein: CASSKGQNYGYTF

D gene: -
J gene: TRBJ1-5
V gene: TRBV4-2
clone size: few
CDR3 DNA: TGTGCCAGCAGCCAGGATGAGGGTTCTTGGCTGCCCCAGCATTTT
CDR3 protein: CASSQDEGSWLPQHF

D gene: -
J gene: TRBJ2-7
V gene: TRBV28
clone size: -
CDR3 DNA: TGTGCCAGCAGTCCCGGCAGGGCGACCGCGAAGCAGTACTTC
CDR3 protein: CASSPGRATAKQYF

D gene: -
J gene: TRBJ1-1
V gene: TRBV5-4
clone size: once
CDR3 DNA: TGTGCCAGCAGCTCCGGGACACTGGATAACACTGAAGCTTTCTTT
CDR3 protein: CASSSGTLDNTEAFF

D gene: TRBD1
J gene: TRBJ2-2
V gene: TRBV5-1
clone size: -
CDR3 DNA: TGCGCCAGCACCCCGGGACAGGGGTCGATCGGGGAGCTGTTTTTT
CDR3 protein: CASTPGQGSIGELFF

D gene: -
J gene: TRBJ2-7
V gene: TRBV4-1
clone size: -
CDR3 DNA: TGCGCCAGCAGCCAAGATTCCGGTTCTCTCAGGGAGCAGTACTTC
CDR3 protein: CASSQDSGSLREQYF

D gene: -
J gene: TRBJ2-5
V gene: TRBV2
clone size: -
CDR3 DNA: TGTGCCAGCAGTGAAGTAACACAGAACCAAGAGACCCAGTACTTC
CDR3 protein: CASSEVTQNQETQYF

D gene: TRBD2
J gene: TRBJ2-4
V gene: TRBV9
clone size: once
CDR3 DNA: TGTGCCAGCAGCGTTCTGGCTAGCGGGAGCAAAAACATTCAGTACTTC
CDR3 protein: CASSVLASGSKNIQYF

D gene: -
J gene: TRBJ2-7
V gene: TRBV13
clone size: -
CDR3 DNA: TGTGCCAGCAGCTTAAATATCGGGTACGAGCAGTACTTC
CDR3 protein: CASSLNIGYEQYF

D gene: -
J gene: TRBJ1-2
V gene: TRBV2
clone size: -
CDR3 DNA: TGTGCCAGCAGTGAAGGTCCGCCGGGTCTTCACTATGGCTACACCTTC
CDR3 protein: CASSEGPPGLHYGYTF

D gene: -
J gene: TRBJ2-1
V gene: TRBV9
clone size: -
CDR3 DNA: TGTGCCAGCAGCTCAAGCCTGGCGGGAAGATCCTACAATGAGCAGTTCTTC
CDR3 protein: CASSSSLAGRSYNEQFF

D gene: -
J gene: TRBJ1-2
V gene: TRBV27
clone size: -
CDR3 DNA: TGTGCCAGCAGCCTAGGGGGACAATCAGGCTACACCTTC
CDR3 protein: CASSLGGQSGYTF

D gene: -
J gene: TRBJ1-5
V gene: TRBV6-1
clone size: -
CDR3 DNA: TGTGCCAGCAGTGATTCGGGTAACAATCAGCCCCAGCATTTT
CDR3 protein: CASSDSGNNQPQHF

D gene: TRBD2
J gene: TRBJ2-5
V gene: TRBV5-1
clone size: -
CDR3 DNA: TGCGCCAGCAGCCCCTACCCGGGACTAGCGGGAGGGATGGAAGAGACCCAGTACTTC
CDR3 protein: CASSPYPGLAGGMEETQYF

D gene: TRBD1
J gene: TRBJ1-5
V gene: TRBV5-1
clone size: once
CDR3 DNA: TGCGCCAGCAGCGCGGGACAGGGTGATCAGCCCCAGCATTTT
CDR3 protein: CASSAGQGDQPQHF

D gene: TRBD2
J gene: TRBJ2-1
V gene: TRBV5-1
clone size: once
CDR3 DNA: TGCGCCAGCAGCTTGGTCCCTAGCGGGAAGAGAAATGAGCAGTTCTTC
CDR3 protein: CASSLVPSGKRNEQFF

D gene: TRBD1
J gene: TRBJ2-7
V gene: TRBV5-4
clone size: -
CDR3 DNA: TGTGCCAGCAGCAGGGCGGGACAGGGGGTATACGAGCAGTACTTC
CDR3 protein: CASSRAGQGVYEQYF

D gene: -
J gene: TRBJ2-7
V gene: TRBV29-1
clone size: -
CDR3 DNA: TGCAGCGCCGGGACACAGTCCTACGAGCAGTACTTC
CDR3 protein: CSAGTQSYEQYF

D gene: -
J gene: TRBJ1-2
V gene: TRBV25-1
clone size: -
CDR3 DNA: TGTGCCAGCGAGTCCTTCGACTATGGCTACACCTTC
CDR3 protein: CASESFDYGYTF

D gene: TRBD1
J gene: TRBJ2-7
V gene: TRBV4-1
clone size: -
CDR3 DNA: TGCGCCAGCAGCCAATCTCCGGGACAGCCCTACGAGCAGTACTTC
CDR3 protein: CASSQSPGQPYEQYF

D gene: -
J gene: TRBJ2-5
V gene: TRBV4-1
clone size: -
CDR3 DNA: TGCGCCAGCAGCCAACCTGGGACATCCGAGCTGGAGACCCAGTACTTC
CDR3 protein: CASSQPGTSELETQYF